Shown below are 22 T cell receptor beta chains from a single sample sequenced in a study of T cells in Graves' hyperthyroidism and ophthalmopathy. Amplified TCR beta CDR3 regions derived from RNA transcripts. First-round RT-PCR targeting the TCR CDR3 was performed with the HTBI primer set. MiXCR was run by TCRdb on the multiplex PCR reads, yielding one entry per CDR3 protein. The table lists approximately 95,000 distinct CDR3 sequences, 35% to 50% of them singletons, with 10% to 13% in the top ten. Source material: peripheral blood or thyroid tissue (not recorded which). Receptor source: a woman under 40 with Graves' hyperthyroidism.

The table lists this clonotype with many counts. The CDR3 sequence is CSARDKDRVWTNEKLFF. CDR3 nucleotide sequence: TGCAGTGCTAGAGATAAAGACAGGGTTTGGACTAATGAAAAACTGTTTTTT. The V and J genes are TRBV20-1 and TRBJ1-4, with TRBD1 matching over 7 bases. Germline V gene lookup returns CDR1 DFQATT and CDR2 SNEGSKA (reference sequence). J lost 2 bases, V lost 0 bases, and 9 bases had no gene match. The CDR3 consists of 17 residues.

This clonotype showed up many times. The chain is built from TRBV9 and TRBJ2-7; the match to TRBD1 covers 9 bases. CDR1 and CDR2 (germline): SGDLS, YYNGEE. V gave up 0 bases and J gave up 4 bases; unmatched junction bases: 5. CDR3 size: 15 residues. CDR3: CASSVAGQGLYEQYF. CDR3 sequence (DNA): TGTGCCAGCAGCGTAGCGGGACAGGGACTTTACGAGCAGTACTTC.

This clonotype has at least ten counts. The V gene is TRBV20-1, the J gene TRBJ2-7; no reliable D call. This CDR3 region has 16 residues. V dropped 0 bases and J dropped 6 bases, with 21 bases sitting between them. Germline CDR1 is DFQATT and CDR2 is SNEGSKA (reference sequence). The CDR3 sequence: CSARDDGRPGRIEQYF. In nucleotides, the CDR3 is TGCAGTGCTAGAGACGACGGCCGTCCAGGAAGGATCGAGCAGTACTTC.

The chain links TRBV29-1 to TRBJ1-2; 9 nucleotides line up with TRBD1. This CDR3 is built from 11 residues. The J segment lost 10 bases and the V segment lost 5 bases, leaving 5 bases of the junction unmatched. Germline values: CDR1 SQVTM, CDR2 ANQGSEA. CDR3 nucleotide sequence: TGCAGCGTTCCGGGACAGGGCGCCTACACCTTC. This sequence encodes CSVPGQGAYTF.

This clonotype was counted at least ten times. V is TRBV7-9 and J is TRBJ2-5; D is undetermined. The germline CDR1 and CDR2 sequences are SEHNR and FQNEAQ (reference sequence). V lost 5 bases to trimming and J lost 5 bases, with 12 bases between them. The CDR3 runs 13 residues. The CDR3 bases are TGTGCCAGCAGCCCCGGGCTTGGGGAGACCCAGTACTTC. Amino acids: CASSPGLGETQYF.

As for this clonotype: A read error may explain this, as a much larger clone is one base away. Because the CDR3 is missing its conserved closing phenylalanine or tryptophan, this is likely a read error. CDR3 sequence (DNA): TGCAGTGCTATTAACACAGATACGCAGTATTCT. Protein sequence: CSAINTDTQYS. V and J are TRBV20-1 and TRBJ2-3; no firm D call. This CDR3 has 11 residues. The germline V gene encodes CDR1 DFQATT and CDR2 SNEGSKA (reference sequence). The germline V and J ends were trimmed by 4 bases and 2 bases, with 4 bases remaining between them.

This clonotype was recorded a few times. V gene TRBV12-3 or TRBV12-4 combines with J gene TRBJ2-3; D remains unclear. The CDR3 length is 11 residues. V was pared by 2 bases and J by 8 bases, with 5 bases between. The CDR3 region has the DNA TGTGCCAGCAGTTTACTCGGTACGCAGTATTTT. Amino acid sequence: CASSLLGTQYF.

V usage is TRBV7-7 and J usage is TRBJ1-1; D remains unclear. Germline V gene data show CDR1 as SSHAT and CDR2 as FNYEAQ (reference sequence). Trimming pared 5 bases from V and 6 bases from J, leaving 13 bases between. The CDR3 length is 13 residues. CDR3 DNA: TGTGCCAGCAGCAATATGACTGTGGCTGAAGCTTTCTTT. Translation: CASSNMTVAEAFF.

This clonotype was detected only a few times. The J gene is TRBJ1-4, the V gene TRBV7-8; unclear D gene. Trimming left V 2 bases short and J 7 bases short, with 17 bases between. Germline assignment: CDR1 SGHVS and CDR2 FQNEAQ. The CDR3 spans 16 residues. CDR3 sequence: CASSLRNAPNTEKLFF. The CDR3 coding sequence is TGTGCCAGCAGCTTACGGAACGCTCCGAACACTGAAAAACTGTTTTTT.

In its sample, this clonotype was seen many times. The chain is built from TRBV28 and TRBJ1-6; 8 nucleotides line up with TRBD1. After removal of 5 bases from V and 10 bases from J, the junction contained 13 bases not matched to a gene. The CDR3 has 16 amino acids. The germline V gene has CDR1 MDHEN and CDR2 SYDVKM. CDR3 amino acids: CASSTVGQGGGSPLHF. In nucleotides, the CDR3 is TGTGCCAGCAGTACCGTTGGACAGGGAGGAGGATCACCCCTCCACTTT. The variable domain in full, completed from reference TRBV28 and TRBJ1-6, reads DVKVTQSSRYLVKRTGEKVFLECVQDMDHENMFWYRQDPGLGLRLIYFSYDVKMKEKGDIPEGYSVSREKKERFSLILESASTNQTSMYLCASSTVGQGGGSPLHFGNGTRLTVT.

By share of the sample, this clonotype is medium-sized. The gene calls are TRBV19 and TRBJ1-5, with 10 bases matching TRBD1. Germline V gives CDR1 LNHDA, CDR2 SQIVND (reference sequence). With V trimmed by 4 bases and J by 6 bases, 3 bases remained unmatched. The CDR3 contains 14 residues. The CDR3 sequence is CASSTTGGGQPQHF. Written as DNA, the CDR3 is TGTGCCAGTAGTACGACAGGGGGCGGTCAGCCCCAGCATTTT.

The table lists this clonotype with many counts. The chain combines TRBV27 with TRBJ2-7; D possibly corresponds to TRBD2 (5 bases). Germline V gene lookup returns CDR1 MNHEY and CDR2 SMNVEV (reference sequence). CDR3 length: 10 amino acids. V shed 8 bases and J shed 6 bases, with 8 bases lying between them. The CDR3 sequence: CASLRAEQYF. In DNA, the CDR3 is TGTGCCAGCCTGAGGGCCGAGCAGTACTTC.

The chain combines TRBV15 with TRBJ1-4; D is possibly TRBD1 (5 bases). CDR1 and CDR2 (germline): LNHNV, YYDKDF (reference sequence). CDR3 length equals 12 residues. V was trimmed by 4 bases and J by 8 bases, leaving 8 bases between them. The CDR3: CATSNGGEKLFF. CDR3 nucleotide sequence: TGTGCCACCAGCAACGGGGGGGAAAAACTGTTTTTT.

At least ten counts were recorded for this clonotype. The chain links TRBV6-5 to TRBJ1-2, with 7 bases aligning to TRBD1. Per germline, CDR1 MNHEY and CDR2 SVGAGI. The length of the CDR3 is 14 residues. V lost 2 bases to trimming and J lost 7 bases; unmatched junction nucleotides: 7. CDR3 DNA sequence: TGTGCCAGCAGTTACCGAGACAGGGTCCGTGGCTACACCTTC. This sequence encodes CASSYRDRVRGYTF.

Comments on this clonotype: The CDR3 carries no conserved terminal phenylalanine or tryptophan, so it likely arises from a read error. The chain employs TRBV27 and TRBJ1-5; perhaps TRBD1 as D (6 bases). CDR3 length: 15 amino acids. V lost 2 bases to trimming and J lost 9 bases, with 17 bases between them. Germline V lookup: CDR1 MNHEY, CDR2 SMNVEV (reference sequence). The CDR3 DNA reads TGTGCCAGCAGTTTAAGTACGGGGGCGAGGGGGCCCCAGCATCTT. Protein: CASSLSTGARGPQHL.

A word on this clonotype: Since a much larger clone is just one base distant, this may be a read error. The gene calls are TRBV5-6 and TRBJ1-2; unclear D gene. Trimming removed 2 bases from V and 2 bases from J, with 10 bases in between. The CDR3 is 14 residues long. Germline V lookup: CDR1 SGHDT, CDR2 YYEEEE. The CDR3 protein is CASSLAVTNYGYTF. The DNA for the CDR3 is TGTGCCAGCAGCTTAGCCGTGACCAACTATGGCTACACCTTC. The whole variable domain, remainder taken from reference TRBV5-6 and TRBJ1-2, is DAGVTQSPTHLIKTRGQQVTLRCSPKSGHDTVSWYQQALGQGPQFIFQYYEEEERQRGNFPDRFSGHQFPNYSSELNVNALLLGDSALYLCASSLAVTNYGYTFGSGTRLTVV.

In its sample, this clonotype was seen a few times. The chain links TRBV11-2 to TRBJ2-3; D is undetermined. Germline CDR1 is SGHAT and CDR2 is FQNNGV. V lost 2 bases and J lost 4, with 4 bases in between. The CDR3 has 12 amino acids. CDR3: CASSLLSDTQYF. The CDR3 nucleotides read TGTGCCAGCAGCTTACTTTCAGATACGCAGTATTTT.

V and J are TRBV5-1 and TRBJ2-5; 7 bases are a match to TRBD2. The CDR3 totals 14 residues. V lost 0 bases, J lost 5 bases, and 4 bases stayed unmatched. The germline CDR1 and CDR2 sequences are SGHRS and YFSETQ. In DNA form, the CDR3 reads TGCGCCAGCAGCTTGGACCAGGGAGGGGAGACCCAGTACTTC. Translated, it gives CASSLDQGGETQYF.

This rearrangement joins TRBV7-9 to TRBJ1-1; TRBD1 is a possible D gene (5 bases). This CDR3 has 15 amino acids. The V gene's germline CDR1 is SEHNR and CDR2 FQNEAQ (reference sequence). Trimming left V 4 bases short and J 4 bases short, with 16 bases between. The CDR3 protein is CASSSPVGGVTEAFF. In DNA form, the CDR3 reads TGTGCCAGCAGCTCCCCTGTCGGGGGGGTCACTGAAGCTTTCTTT.

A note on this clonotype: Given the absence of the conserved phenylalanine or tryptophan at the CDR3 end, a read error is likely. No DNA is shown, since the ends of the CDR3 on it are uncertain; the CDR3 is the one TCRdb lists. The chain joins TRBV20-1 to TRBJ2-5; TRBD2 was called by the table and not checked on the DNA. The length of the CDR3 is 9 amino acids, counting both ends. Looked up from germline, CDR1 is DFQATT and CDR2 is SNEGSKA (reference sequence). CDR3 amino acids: CSASSPWTS.

CDR3 sequence reads: CASSLGTSYTQYF. CDR3 coding DNA: TGTGCCAGCAGCCTAGGGACTTCTTATACGCAGTATTTT. V and J are TRBV2 and TRBJ2-3; D is perhaps TRBD2 (6 bases). V lost 6 bases and J 7 bases, leaving 14 bases between the germline ends. CDR3 length: 13 residues. Germline V gene data show CDR1 as SNHLY and CDR2 as FYNNEI.

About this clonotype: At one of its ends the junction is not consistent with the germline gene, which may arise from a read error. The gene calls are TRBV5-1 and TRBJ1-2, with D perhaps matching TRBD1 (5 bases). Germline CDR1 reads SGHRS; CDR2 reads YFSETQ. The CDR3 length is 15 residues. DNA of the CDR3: TGTGCCAGCAGCTACGAAAGGGGCGGTAACTATGGCCACACCTTC. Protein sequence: CASSYERGGNYGHTF. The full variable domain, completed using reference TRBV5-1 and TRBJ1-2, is KAGVTQTPRYLIKTRGQQVTLSCSPISGHRSVSWYQQTPGQGLQFLFEYFSETQRNKGNFPGRFSGRQFSNSRSEMNVSTLELGDSALYLCASSYERGGNYGHTFGSGTRLTVV.